One sample yielded the 23 T cell receptor beta chains listed below, sequenced in a study of OX40 agonist ivuxolimab in advanced cancers. Clones were sequenced by immunoSEQ multiplex PCR, and TCRdb holds only the in-frame ones, with some missing. This table has about 76,000 clones, roughly nine tenths appearing once. This material consisted of CD4+ or CD8+ T cells sorted from blood, taken in a trial of the OX40 agonist ivuxolimab. The receptors come from an adult with an advanced solid tumor such as melanoma, head and neck, liver or kidney cancer.

V and J are TRBV27 and TRBJ1-4; the D is unclear. CDR3 length: 14 amino acids. Looked up from germline, CDR1 is MNHEY and CDR2 is SMNVEV (reference sequence). Between the trimmed V and J ends, which lost 8 bases and 3 bases, there was a span of 13 bases. CDR3 amino acids: CASSPLAANEKLFF. CDR3 DNA sequence: TGTGCCAGCTCCCCCCTGGCAGCTAATGAAAAACTGTTTTTT.

This rearrangement joins TRBV11-3 to TRBJ2-3, with a weak D call TRBD2 (6 bases). In germline, CDR1 is SGHNT, CDR2 YENEEA. This CDR3 has 15 residues. Trimming removed 6 bases at V and 1 base at J, with 14 bases between. CDR3 nucleotides: TGTGCCAGCAGTTTGGGACTTTTAGGCACAGATACGCAGTATTTT. It is translated as CASSLGLLGTDTQYF.

A remark on this clone: The junction shows a germline mismatch at one end, possibly a read error. The chain combines TRBV20-1 with TRBJ2-7; 11 bases are shared with TRBD2. Looked up from germline, CDR1 is DFQATT and CDR2 is SNEGSKA (reference sequence). The CDR3 sequence is 11 residues long. The CDR3 coding sequence is TGCAGTGCTACAAGGCCGGGACTAGCGGTTTTC. The encoded protein is CSATRPGLAVF.

The gene calls are TRBV14 and TRBJ2-1, with D maybe TRBD1 (6 bases). With 1 base removed from V and 3 bases from J, the gap between germline ends came to 10 bases. The length of the CDR3 is 15 residues. Per germline, CDR1 SGHDN and CDR2 FVKESK. This CDR3 is CASSQGTGSYNEQFF. In nucleotides, the CDR3 is TGTGCCAGCAGCCAAGGTACAGGGAGCTACAATGAGCAGTTCTTC.

This sequence joins TRBV19 and TRBJ2-1, with unresolved D. CDR3 size: 14 residues. Trimming cost V 1 base and J 8 bases, with 12 bases left between them. Germline lookup yields CDR1 LNHDA and CDR2 SQIVND (reference sequence). The CDR3 loop reads CASSIVLGLDEQFF. DNA of the CDR3: TGTGCCAGTAGTATAGTTCTGGGGTTGGATGAGCAGTTCTTC.

This clone was counted between two and nine times. The CDR3 nucleotides read TGTGCCAGCACGGAGGGACTCACAGATACGCAGTATTTT. Translation: CASTEGLTDTQYF. V gene TRBV6-4 combines with J gene TRBJ2-3, with D possibly TRBD2 on 6 matching bases. V lost 7 bases and J lost 2, with 10 bases in between. Germline V lookup: CDR1 MRHNA, CDR2 SNTAGT. The CDR3 is 13 residues long.

As DNA, the CDR3 is TGTGCCAGCAGCCCTTACAGACTAGCGGCGAACTACGAGCAGTACTTC. As protein: CASSPYRLAANYEQYF. The rearrangement links TRBV7-2 to TRBJ2-7; 9 nucleotides align to TRBD2. J was trimmed by 3 bases and V by 5 bases; bases with no gene match: 11. The CDR3 totals 16 residues. CDR1 SGHTA and CDR2 FQGNSA come from the germline V gene.

V usage is TRBV25-1 and J usage is TRBJ2-1, with D tentatively TRBD2 (6 bases). Trimming shortened V by 8 bases and J by 4 bases, and 12 bases separated the two germline ends. There are 13 residues in the CDR3. Germline CDR1 reads MGHDK; CDR2 reads SYGVNS. The CDR3 sequence is CASEAGPYNEQFF. DNA for the CDR3: TGTGCCAGCGAGGCGGGACCTTACAATGAGCAGTTCTTC. Full variable domain (remainder filled in from reference TRBV25-1 and TRBJ2-1): EADIYQTPRYLVIGTGKKITLECSQTMGHDKMYWYQQDPGMELHLIHYSYGVNSTEKGDLSSESTVSRIRTEHFPLTLESARPSHTSQYLCASEAGPYNEQFFGPGTRLTVL.

This clone was found once. The rearrangement links TRBV13 to TRBJ2-1, with TRBD1 matching over 10 bases. The CDR3 runs to 15 residues. After removal of 5 bases from V and 5 bases from J, the junction contained 6 bases not matched to a gene. Germline-derived CDR1 and CDR2 are PRHDT and FYEKMQ (reference sequence). This CDR3 reads CASSLGTGADNEQFF. CDR3 sequence (DNA): TGTGCCAGCAGCCTCGGGACAGGGGCGGACAATGAGCAGTTCTTC.

This rearrangement joins TRBV19 to TRBJ2-7, with 11 nucleotides matching TRBD2. V shed 5 bases and J 2 bases; nucleotides not matched to a gene: 5. The CDR3 has 15 amino acids. The V gene's germline CDR1 is LNHDA and CDR2 SQIVND (reference sequence). The DNA of the CDR3 is TGTGCCAGTAGTCTAGCGGGAGGACTCCCCTACGAGCAGTACTTC. This sequence encodes CASSLAGGLPYEQYF.

The V gene is TRBV19, the J gene TRBJ2-2, with 8 bases matching TRBD2. CDR3 length: 15 residues. J gave up 8 bases and V 6 bases, and 11 bases lay outside the gene matches. In germline, CDR1 is LNHDA, CDR2 SQIVND (reference sequence). CDR3 region: CASSKTSERPGELFF. The CDR3 DNA is TGTGCCAGTAGCAAGACTAGCGAACGGCCAGGGGAGCTGTTTTTT.

The gene calls are TRBV27 and TRBJ1-2, with D possibly being TRBD1 (5 bases). Trimming left V 8 bases short and J 3 bases short, with 13 bases between. Per germline, CDR1 MNHEY and CDR2 SMNVEV (reference sequence). The CDR3 consists of 13 residues. The CDR3: CASRLGGDYGYTF. Here the CDR3 DNA reads TGTGCCAGCCGCCTGGGGGGGGACTATGGCTACACCTTC.

This clone has only one observation. Other DNA sequences in this sample translate to the same CDR3. This chain links TRBV6-5 with TRBJ1-6; D call uncertain. CDR1 is MNHEY, CDR2 SVGAGI, per germline. This CDR3 spans 12 amino acids. V was trimmed by 2 bases and J by 8 bases, leaving 4 bases between them. CDR3 bases: TGTGCCAGCAGTTACGCCTATTCACCCCTCCACTTT. It is translated as CASSYAYSPLHF.

The chain carries TRBV29-1 and TRBJ2-5; 7 positions match TRBD2. V lost 4 bases and J lost 4; bases outside the gene matches: 9. The CDR3 runs to 14 residues. CDR1 SQVTM and CDR2 ANQGSEA come from the germline V gene. The CDR3 loop reads CSVVRGRAGETQYF. The CDR3 nucleotides are TGCAGCGTTGTACGGGGGAGGGCCGGAGAGACCCAGTACTTC.

This chain uses TRBV19 with TRBJ2-7; the D gene could be TRBD1 or TRBD2 (5 bases each). This CDR3 spans 14 amino acids. Trimming removed 3 bases from V and 0 bases from J, with 9 bases in between. From germline, CDR1 is LNHDA and CDR2 SQIVND (reference sequence). The CDR3 region has the DNA TGTGCCAGTAGTATCGAGGGGAACTCCTACGAGCAGTACTTC. It encodes CASSIEGNSYEQYF.

The V gene is TRBV6-1, the J gene TRBJ2-1; 8 bases line up with TRBD2. With V trimmed by 4 bases and J by 5 bases, 4 bases remained unmatched. Germline V lookup: CDR1 MNHNS, CDR2 SASEGT. This CDR3 region has 14 residues. The CDR3 bases are TGTGCCAGCAGTGTAGCGGGAATTAACAATGAGCAGTTCTTC. It codes for CASSVAGINNEQFF.

The V call is TRBV5-4, the J call TRBJ2-2, with 7 bases matching TRBD2. The junction had 7 bases not matched to a gene; V was cut back by 5 bases and J by 0 bases. Germline CDR1 reads SGHNT; CDR2 reads YYREEE (reference sequence). The CDR3 extends over 16 amino acids. The CDR3 sequence: CASSSPGRANTGELFF. DNA for the CDR3: TGTGCCAGCAGTTCGCCAGGGAGGGCGAACACCGGGGAGCTGTTTTTT.

The V call is TRBV6-5, the J call TRBJ2-1; 8 bases are a match to TRBD2. Germline CDR1 MNHEY, CDR2 SVGAGI. The CDR3 length is 15 residues. The J segment lost 6 bases and the V segment lost 8 bases, leaving 12 bases of the junction unmatched. CDR3 residues: CASARLASSPNEQFF. The CDR3 DNA follows: TGTGCCAGCGCTCGACTAGCGTCTTCCCCCAATGAGCAGTTCTTC.

Note on this clone: One end of the junction varies from germline; a read error may be responsible. This sample includes further DNA sequences coding for the same CDR3. This chain joins TRBV9 and TRBJ1-1; D possibly corresponds to TRBD1 (6 bases). CDR1 and CDR2 (germline): SGDLS, YYNGEE. CDR3 length equals 13 residues. This chain's CDR3 is CASSVSGGTEAFF. CDR3 in DNA: TGTGCCAGCAGCGTATCGGGGGGCACTGAAGCCTTCTTT.

This chain uses TRBV7-9 with TRBJ2-3; D ambiguous. CDR1 SEHNR and CDR2 FQNEAQ come from the germline V gene (reference sequence). The CDR3 sequence is 15 residues long. V lost 3 bases and J 2 bases, leaving 12 bases between the germline ends. DNA of the CDR3: TGTGCCAGCAGCTTCGGCCAGCTGCCCACAGATACGCAGTATTTT. It translates to CASSFGQLPTDTQYF.

The DNA for the CDR3 is TGTGCCAGCAGAACCAAAGCGGGGCCGAGCTCCTACAATGAGCAGTTCTTC. Translated, it gives CASRTKAGPSSYNEQFF. The chain has TRBV28 and TRBJ2-1; 7 bases are a match to TRBD2. The CDR3 extends over 17 amino acids. Germline trimming cut 6 bases from V and 0 bases from J; bases unmatched to any gene: 11. Germline V gene data show CDR1 as MDHEN and CDR2 as SYDVKM.

This chain connects TRBV13 to TRBJ2-1, with D possibly TRBD1 on 6 matching bases. This CDR3 has 16 residues. The germline V gene has CDR1 PRHDT and CDR2 FYEKMQ (reference sequence). V was clipped by 5 bases and J by 2 bases, with 16 bases between them. As DNA, the CDR3 is TGTGCCAGCAGCGAAAGGGACACGGTGACCTACAATGAGCAGTTCTTC. Translated: CASSERDTVTYNEQFF.

This chain connects TRBV20-1 to TRBJ2-1, with no clear D. V was shortened by 1 base and J by 13 bases, with 8 bases between the two germline ends. Looked up from germline, CDR1 is DFQATT and CDR2 is SNEGSKA (reference sequence). The CDR3 spans 10 residues. CDR3 nucleotides: TGCAGTGCTAGAGGGACCAGACAGTTCTTC. Its protein is CSARGTRQFF.